Sequencing of this T cell receptor beta chain was carried out in a study of beta chain features in type 1 diabetes. Across the study: Examination spanned some 100 million sorted cells from all samples. General observations from the study: More deletions and fewer insertions at VDJ junctions were seen in type 1 diabetes patients.

Using CD45RO/CCR7/CD25/CD127/CD95/CD27, CD4+ naive, central memory, regulatory and stem cell-like memory cells were sorted. The CDR3 runs to 16 residues. The V and J ends lost 3 bases and 5 bases respectively, with 16 bases between them. From germline, CDR1 is MNHEY and CDR2 SVGAGI. As for this clone: Its target is unknown.

The authors reverse transcribed all of the isolated RNA, so sequencing captured expressed TCRB transcripts. Clones were sequenced by immunoSEQ multiplex PCR, and TCRdb holds only the in-frame ones, with some missing. The profile shows 250,000 or so clones, more than 65% of them singletons. Sequencing input: naive CD4+ T cells from blood. The source is a man aged 30-40 years in good health. The J gene is TRBJ2-2, the V gene TRBV6-5, with D perhaps matching TRBD2 (5 bases). CDR3 in amino acids: CASSYIGIKYTGELFF. The DNA for the CDR3 is TGTGCCAGCAGTTATATCGGGATTAAGTATACCGGGGAGCTGTTTTTT.